This entry lists 26 T cell receptor beta chains sequenced from one sample in a study of CD8 T cells in ankylosing spondylitis. Regarding the study as a whole: A motif in TCR beta, a set of roughly eight highly homologous variants, appeared characteristic of ankylosing spondylitis blood.

TCRdb recomputed calls from the 5' RACE reads with MiXCR, one row per CDR3 protein. This repertoire shows 670,000 or so distinct CDR3 sequences, around 20% found once; its top ten account for about 20%. Their antigens remain unidentified. The sample comprised blood, either unsorted or a sorted T cell fraction (not recorded which). The receptor set was obtained from a male donor with ankylosing spondylitis.

The table lists this clonotype with a few counts. The junction differs from germline at one of its ends, possibly a read error. The V gene is TRBV27, the J gene TRBJ2-7; perhaps D is TRBD1 or TRBD2 (6 bases each). The CDR3 consists of 12 residues. From germline, CDR1 is MNHEY and CDR2 SMNVEV (reference sequence). CDR3: CASSLSRGRLNF. Here the CDR3 DNA reads TGTGCCAGCAGTTTATCGAGGGGGAGGTTGAACTTC.

The chain recombines TRBV12-3 or TRBV12-4 with TRBJ2-7; TRBD2 agrees at 7 bases. V trimming: 6 bases; J trimming: 6 bases; junction bases outside the gene matches: 11. The CDR3 runs to 14 residues. CDR3 bases: TGTGCCAGCAGCCCTCAGCGGGGACCTCTCGAGCAGTACTTC. It translates to CASSPQRGPLEQYF.

The CDR3 DNA follows: TGTGCCAGCTCCGCCATGAACACTGAAGCTTTCTTT. Translation gives CASSAMNTEAFF. This chain joins TRBV7-6 and TRBJ1-1, with D hard to call. V lost 8 bases and J lost 0, with 7 bases in between. The CDR3 has 12 residues. CDR1 and CDR2 from the germline V gene are SGHVS and FNYEAQ.

This clonotype appeared a few times. The gene calls are TRBV29-1 and TRBJ2-7, with D hard to call. The CDR3 is made up of 14 amino acids. V was trimmed by 4 bases and J by 5 bases, leaving 18 bases between them. In germline, CDR1 is SQVTM, CDR2 ANQGSEA. The CDR3 is CSVALSDNLDEQYF. The CDR3 region has the DNA TGCAGCGTTGCGTTAAGTGATAACTTGGACGAGCAGTACTTC.

In this sample, this clonotype turned up a few times. The chain links TRBV20-1 to TRBJ1-2; tentative D call: TRBD1 (5 bases). The V end was cut by 6 bases, the J end by 0 bases, with 23 bases between. The CDR3 is 17 amino acids. Per the germline V gene, CDR1 is DFQATT and CDR2 is SNEGSKA (reference sequence). The DNA of the CDR3 is TGCAGTGCCCCCGAGCTCAGGGAGGGAACCGCTAACTATGGCTACACCTTC. This gives the protein CSAPELREGTANYGYTF.

This rearrangement joins TRBV12-3 or TRBV12-4 to TRBJ1-6; no clear D. Between the trimmed V and J ends, which lost 5 bases and 5 bases, there was a span of 7 bases. This CDR3 is 13 amino acids long. This CDR3 is CASSLDHNSPLHF. CDR3 DNA sequence: TGTGCCAGCAGTCTAGACCATAATTCACCCCTCCACTTT.

The sample holds a few counts of this clonotype. J is TRBJ2-1 and V is TRBV13; the D gene is possibly TRBD1 (5 bases). This CDR3 has 14 residues. The germline CDR1 and CDR2 sequences are PRHDT and FYEKMQ (reference sequence). Trimming removed 10 bases from V and 3 bases from J, with 16 bases in between. CDR3 protein: CATVKGYNYNEQFF. The CDR3 DNA sequence: TGTGCCACCGTAAAGGGGTACAACTACAATGAGCAGTTCTTC.

This sequence joins TRBV7-9 and TRBJ2-3, with D possibly being TRBD1 (6 bases). The CDR3 runs 16 residues. V was cut by 5 bases and J by 5 bases, with 20 bases left in between. The germline CDR1 and CDR2 sequences are SEHNR and FQNEAQ (reference sequence). CDR3: CASSPLSSPRGDTQYF. CDR3 bases: TGTGCCAGCAGCCCCTTGTCTAGCCCCAGGGGAGATACGCAGTATTTT.

This clonotype was detected a few times. V usage is TRBV29-1 and J usage is TRBJ2-2; possibly TRBD1 for D (5 bases). V was cut by 4 bases and J by 1 base, with 7 bases left in between. Germline V CDR1 and CDR2: SQVTM, ANQGSEA. The CDR3 loop spans 13 amino acids. CDR3 sequence reads: CSVATGNTGELFF. The DNA of the CDR3 is TGCAGCGTTGCCACAGGGAACACCGGGGAGCTGTTTTTT.

This clonotype was seen only once. The V call is TRBV9, the J call TRBJ2-5; D is possibly TRBD1 (7 bases). The germline gives CDR1 SGDLS, CDR2 YYNGEE. The CDR3 runs to 14 residues. The V end lost 4 bases, the J end lost 5 bases, and 15 bases lay between the germline ends. In DNA form, the CDR3 reads TGTGCCAGCAGCCTCCGACTAGGGGGCGAGACCCAGTACTTC. Its protein is CASSLRLGGETQYF.

The chain uses TRBV5-4 and TRBJ2-3, with 7 bases aligning to TRBD2. Germline loops: CDR1 SGHNT, CDR2 YYREEE (reference sequence). The trim removed 1 base at V and 2 bases at J, leaving 19 bases unmatched. This CDR3 spans 20 amino acids. The CDR3 spells CASSLKASSVGGAHTDTQYF. DNA for the CDR3: TGTGCCAGCAGCTTGAAGGCTAGCTCAGTGGGAGGGGCTCACACAGATACGCAGTATTTT.

This clonotype was picked up a small number of times. V gene TRBV6-4 combines with J gene TRBJ2-3, with TRBD2 identical over 10 bases. The CDR3 contains 16 residues. Germline values: CDR1 MRHNA, CDR2 SNTAGT. Unmatched junction bases numbered 1, after V lost 0 bases and J lost 1 base. For the CDR3, the DNA is TGTGCCAGCAGTGACTCCGGGACTAGCGGCACAGATACGCAGTATTTT. As protein: CASSDSGTSGTDTQYF.

This sequence joins TRBV10-2 and TRBJ1-2; no firm D call. Germline CDR1 is WSHSY and CDR2 is SAAADI. Trimming shortened V by 0 bases and J by 0 bases, and 11 bases separated the two germline ends. CDR3 length: 16 amino acids. This CDR3 reads CASSESGGVSNYGYTF. Here the CDR3 DNA reads TGCGCCAGCAGTGAGTCTGGTGGAGTTTCTAACTATGGCTACACCTTC.

This clonotype was detected only once. This chain links TRBV13 with TRBJ2-7; a possible D gene is TRBD1 (8 bases). The V gene's germline CDR1 is PRHDT and CDR2 FYEKMQ (reference sequence). The CDR3 runs to 15 residues. V lost 5 bases and J 3 bases, leaving 17 bases between the germline ends. CDR3 bases: TGTGCCAGCAGCCAGGGGGCGGGGGCCCACTACGAGCAGTACTTC. It yields the protein CASSQGAGAHYEQYF.

V and J are TRBV7-3 and TRBJ2-3; D gene ambiguous. The V gene lost 4 bases and the J gene lost 1 base, with 9 bases spanning the gap. CDR3 length: 14 residues. Germline values: CDR1 SGHTA, CDR2 FQGTGA. As DNA, the CDR3 is TGTGCCAGCAGCTCCAGCGATGGCACAGATACGCAGTATTTT. Translated, it gives CASSSSDGTDTQYF.

In its sample, this clonotype was seen a few times. The rearrangement links TRBV6-5 to TRBJ1-3, with D perhaps TRBD1 (5 bases). Between the trimmed V and J ends, which lost 4 bases and 0 bases, there was a span of 10 bases. The CDR3 covers 15 residues. Looked up from germline, CDR1 is MNHEY and CDR2 is SVGAGI. The CDR3 bases are TGTGCCAGCAGTTGGGACGCCAGCTCTGGAAACACCATATATTTT. As protein: CASSWDASSGNTIYF.

The chain carries TRBV7-3 and TRBJ2-3; the D is unclear. The V gene's germline CDR1 is SGHTA and CDR2 FQGTGA. Trimming removed 6 bases from V and 1 base from J, with 14 bases in between. The CDR3 is 15 amino acids. The CDR3 region has the DNA TGTGCCAGCAGTTCTTCTCCCGGTGGCACAGATACGCAGTATTTT. It yields the protein CASSSSPGGTDTQYF.

In its sample, this clonotype was seen a few times. The genes are TRBV7-2 and TRBJ1-2; D is possibly TRBD1 (5 bases). Germline loops: CDR1 SGHTA, CDR2 FQGNSA. The V and J ends lost 5 bases and 0 bases respectively, with 13 bases between them. The CDR3 loop spans 15 amino acids. The CDR3, as DNA: TGTGCCAGCAGCCCATGGGGGGGAGCTAACTATGGCTACACCTTC. Protein product: CASSPWGGANYGYTF.

This clonotype was detected a few times. The V and J genes are TRBV20-1 and TRBJ1-4, with 10 bases matching TRBD1. In germline, CDR1 is DFQATT, CDR2 SNEGSKA (reference sequence). CDR3 length: 13 residues. After removal of 6 bases from V and 7 bases from J, the junction contained 5 bases not matched to a gene. CDR3 residues: CSASTGGGEKLFF. In nucleotides, the CDR3 is TGCAGTGCCTCGACAGGGGGCGGTGAAAAACTGTTTTTT.

The V and J genes are TRBV12-3 or TRBV12-4 and TRBJ1-5; no clear D. The CDR3 has 15 amino acids. The V end lost 3 bases, the J end lost 3 bases, and 12 bases lay between the germline ends. In DNA form, the CDR3 reads TGTGCCAGCAGTTTTACCGACTCTAACAATCAGCCCCAGCATTTT. Translating gives CASSFTDSNNQPQHF.

This clonotype occurred a few times. This chain uses TRBV5-1 with TRBJ1-2, with TRBD1 identical over 9 bases. CDR1 and CDR2 from the germline V gene are SGHRS and YFSETQ. Trimming cost V 0 bases and J 8 bases; bases outside gene matches: 5. The CDR3 is 14 amino acids. The CDR3 reads CASSLEDRGHGYTF. The CDR3 region has the DNA TGCGCCAGCAGCTTGGAGGACAGGGGCCACGGCTACACCTTC.

CDR3 in DNA: TGCGCCAGCAGCCAAGATACCGGGGGCTACAACGAGCAGTACTTC. Protein sequence: CASSQDTGGYNEQYF. The chain uses TRBV4-3 and TRBJ2-7, with D perhaps given as TRBD1 or TRBD2 (6 bases each). Trimming stripped 0 bases from V and 5 bases from J, with 14 bases between. CDR1 and CDR2 (germline): LGHNA, YSLEER. This CDR3 has 15 residues.

This clonotype was observed a handful of times. The gene calls are TRBV18 and TRBJ2-1; 9 bases match TRBD2. Trimming at V came to 3 bases and at J to 4 bases, leaving 4 bases not matched to a gene. Germline loops: CDR1 KGHSH, CDR2 LQKENI. This CDR3 spans 15 amino acids. The CDR3 here is CASSPLSGGYNEQFF. DNA of the CDR3: TGTGCCAGCTCACCCCTAAGCGGGGGGTACAATGAGCAGTTCTTC.

Comments on this clonotype: This could be a read error, since a much larger clone is one nucleotide away. The V call is TRBV7-8, the J call TRBJ2-3; 10 bases match TRBD1. The CDR3 loop spans 15 amino acids. J was trimmed by 1 base and V by 5 bases; bases with no gene match: 3. Germline CDR1 and CDR2: SGHVS and FQNEAQ. CDR3 amino acids: CASSAGTGGTDTQYF. The CDR3 region has the DNA TGTGCCAGCAGCGCCGGGACAGGGGGCACAGATACGCAGTATTTT.

This clonotype was recorded a few times. The chain couples TRBV27 to TRBJ2-1; 12 bases map to TRBD1. With 5 bases clipped from V and 4 bases from J, the junction kept 6 bases outside the gene matches. Germline CDR1 reads MNHEY; CDR2 reads SMNVEV (reference sequence). CDR3 size: 16 residues. CDR3 DNA: TGTGCCAGCAGTCCCGGGACAGGGGGCCTGTACAATGAGCAGTTCTTC. This gives the protein CASSPGTGGLYNEQFF.

The sample holds a few counts of this clonotype. The chain employs TRBV29-1 and TRBJ2-3, with a possible D match to TRBD1 (8 bases). Germline values: CDR1 SQVTM, CDR2 ANQGSEA. The CDR3 covers 12 residues. V lost 6 bases to trimming and J lost 4 bases, with 11 bases between them. CDR3 region: CSVQGGADTQYF. As DNA, the CDR3 is TGCAGCGTACAGGGGGGGGCAGATACGCAGTATTTT.